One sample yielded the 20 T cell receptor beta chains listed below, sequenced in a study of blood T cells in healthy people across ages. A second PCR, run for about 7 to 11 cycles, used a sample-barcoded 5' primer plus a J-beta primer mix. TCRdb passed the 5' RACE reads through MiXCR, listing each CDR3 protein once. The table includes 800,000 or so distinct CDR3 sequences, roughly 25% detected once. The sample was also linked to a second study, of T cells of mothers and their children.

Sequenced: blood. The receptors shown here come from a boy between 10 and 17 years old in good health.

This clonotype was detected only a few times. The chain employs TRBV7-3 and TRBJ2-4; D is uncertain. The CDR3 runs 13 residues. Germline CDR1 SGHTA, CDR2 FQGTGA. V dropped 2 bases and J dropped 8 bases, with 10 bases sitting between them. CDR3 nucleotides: TGTGCCAGCAGCTTATTAGGGAAGGACATTCAGTACTTC. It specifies CASSLLGKDIQYF.

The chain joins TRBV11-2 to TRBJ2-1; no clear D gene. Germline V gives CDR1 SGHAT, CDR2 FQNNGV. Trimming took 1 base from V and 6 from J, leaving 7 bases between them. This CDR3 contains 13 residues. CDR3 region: CASSLVDFNEQFF. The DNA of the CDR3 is TGTGCCAGCAGCTTAGTAGACTTCAATGAGCAGTTCTTC.

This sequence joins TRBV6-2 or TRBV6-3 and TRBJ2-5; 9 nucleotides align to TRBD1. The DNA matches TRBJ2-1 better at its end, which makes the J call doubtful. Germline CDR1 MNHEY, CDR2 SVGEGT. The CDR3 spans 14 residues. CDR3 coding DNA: TGTGCCAGCAGACGAACGGGACAGGGAAATGAGCAGTTCTTC. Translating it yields CASRRTGQGNEQFF.

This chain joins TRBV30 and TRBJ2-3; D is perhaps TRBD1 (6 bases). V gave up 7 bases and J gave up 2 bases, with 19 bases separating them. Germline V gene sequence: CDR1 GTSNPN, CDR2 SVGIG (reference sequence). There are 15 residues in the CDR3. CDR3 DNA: TGTGCCTCCCGAGGGGGACACGACCCCACAGATACGCAGTATTTT. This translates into CASRGGHDPTDTQYF. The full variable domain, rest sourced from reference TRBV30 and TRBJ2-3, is SQTIHQWPATLVQPVGSPLSLECTVEGTSNPNLYWYRQAAGRGLQLLFYSVGIGQISSEVPQNLSASRPQDRQFILSSKKLLLSDSGFYLCASRGGHDPTDTQYFGPGTRLTVL.

CDR3 sequence (DNA): TGTACCAGCAGCAAAGGAACGAGGGACACCCTAGCCAAAAACATTCAGTACTTC. Translation gives CTSSKGTRDTLAKNIQYF. The chain couples TRBV21-1 to TRBJ2-4; TRBD1, as called in the table, went unchecked against the DNA. TRBV21-1 is designated a pseudogene. There are 18 residues in the CDR3.

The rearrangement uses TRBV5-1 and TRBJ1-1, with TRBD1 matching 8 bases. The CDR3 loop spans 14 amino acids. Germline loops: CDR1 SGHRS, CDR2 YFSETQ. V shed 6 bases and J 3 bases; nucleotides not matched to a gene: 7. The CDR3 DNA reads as TGCGCCAGCACTTGGGGACAGGAGGACACTGAAGCTTTCTTT. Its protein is CASTWGQEDTEAFF. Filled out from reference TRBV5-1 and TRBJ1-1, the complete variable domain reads KAGVTQTPRYLIKTRGQQVTLSCSPISGHRSVSWYQQTPGQGLQFLFEYFSETQRNKGNFPGRFSGRQFSNSRSEMNVSTLELGDSALYLCASTWGQEDTEAFFGQGTRLTVV.

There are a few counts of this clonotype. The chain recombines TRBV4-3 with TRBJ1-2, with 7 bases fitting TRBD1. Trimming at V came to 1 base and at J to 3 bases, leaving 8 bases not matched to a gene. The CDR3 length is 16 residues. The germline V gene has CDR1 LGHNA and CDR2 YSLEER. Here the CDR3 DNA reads TGCGCCAGCAGCCAAGCCTTAGAGAGGGGGCACTATGGCTACACCTTC. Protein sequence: CASSQALERGHYGYTF.

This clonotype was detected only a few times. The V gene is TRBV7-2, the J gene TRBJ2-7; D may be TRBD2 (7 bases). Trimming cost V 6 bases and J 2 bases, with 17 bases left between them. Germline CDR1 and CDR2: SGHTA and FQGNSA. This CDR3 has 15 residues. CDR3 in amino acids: CASRAGASGPYEQYF. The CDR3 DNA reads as TGTGCCAGCAGGGCGGGGGCTAGCGGACCCTACGAGCAGTACTTC. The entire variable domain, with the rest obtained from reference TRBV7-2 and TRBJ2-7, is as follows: GAGVSQSPSNKVTEKGKDVELRCDPISGHTALYWYRQSLGQGLEFLIYFQGNSAPDKSGLPSDRFSAERTGGSVSTLTIQRTQQEDSAVYLCASRAGASGPYEQYFGPGTRLTVT.

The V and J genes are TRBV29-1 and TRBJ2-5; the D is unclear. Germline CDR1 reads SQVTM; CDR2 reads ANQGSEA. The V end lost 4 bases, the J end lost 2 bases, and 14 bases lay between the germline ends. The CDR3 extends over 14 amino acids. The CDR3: CSVVPVTEQETQYF. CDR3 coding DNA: TGCAGCGTTGTGCCCGTGACGGAGCAAGAGACCCAGTACTTC.

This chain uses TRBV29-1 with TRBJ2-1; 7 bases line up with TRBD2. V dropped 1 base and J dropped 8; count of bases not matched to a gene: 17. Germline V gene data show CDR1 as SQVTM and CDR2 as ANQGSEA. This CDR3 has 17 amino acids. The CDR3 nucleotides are TGCAGCGTTGAAGTAGGGAGTGAGGGAGGGCCTGTCGATGAGCAGTTCTTC. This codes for CSVEVGSEGGPVDEQFF.

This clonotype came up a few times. CDR3: CASKHSPTGVKETQYF. The CDR3 bases are TGTGCCAGCAAGCATTCTCCGACAGGGGTGAAGGAGACCCAGTACTTC. The chain uses TRBV12-3 or TRBV12-4 and TRBJ2-5; 8 bases match TRBD1. CDR3 size: 16 residues. Trimming removed 7 bases from V and 5 bases from J; junction bases left unmatched: 15.

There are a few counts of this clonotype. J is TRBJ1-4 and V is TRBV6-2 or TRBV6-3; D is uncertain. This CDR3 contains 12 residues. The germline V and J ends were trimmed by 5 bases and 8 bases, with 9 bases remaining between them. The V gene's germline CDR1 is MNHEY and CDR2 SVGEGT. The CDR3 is CASSGNTEKLFF. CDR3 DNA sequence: TGTGCCAGCAGTGGGAATACCGAAAAACTGTTTTTT.

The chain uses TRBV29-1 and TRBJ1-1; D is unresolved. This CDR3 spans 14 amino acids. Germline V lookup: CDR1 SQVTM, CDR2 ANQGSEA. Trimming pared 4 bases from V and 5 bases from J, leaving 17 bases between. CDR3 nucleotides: TGCAGCGTTGCCAACCCTAGGTACCTTACTGAAGCTTTCTTT. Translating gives CSVANPRYLTEAFF.

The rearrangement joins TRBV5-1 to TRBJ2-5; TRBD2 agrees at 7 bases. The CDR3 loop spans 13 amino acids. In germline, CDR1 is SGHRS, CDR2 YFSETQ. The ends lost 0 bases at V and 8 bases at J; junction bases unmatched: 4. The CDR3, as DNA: TGCGCCAGCAGCTTGGCCCTAGCGGATACCCAGTACTTC. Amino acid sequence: CASSLALADTQYF. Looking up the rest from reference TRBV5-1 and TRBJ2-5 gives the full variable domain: KAGVTQTPRYLIKTRGQQVTLSCSPISGHRSVSWYQQTPGQGLQFLFEYFSETQRNKGNFPGRFSGRQFSNSRSEMNVSTLELGDSALYLCASSLALADTQYFGPGTRLLVL.

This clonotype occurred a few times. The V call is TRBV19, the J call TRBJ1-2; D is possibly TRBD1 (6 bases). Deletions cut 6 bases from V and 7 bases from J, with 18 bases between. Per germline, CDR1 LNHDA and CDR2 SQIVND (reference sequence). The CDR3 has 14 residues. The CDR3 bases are TGTGCCAGTAGACACAGGGATCAGCGGAGTGGCTACACCTTC. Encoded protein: CASRHRDQRSGYTF.

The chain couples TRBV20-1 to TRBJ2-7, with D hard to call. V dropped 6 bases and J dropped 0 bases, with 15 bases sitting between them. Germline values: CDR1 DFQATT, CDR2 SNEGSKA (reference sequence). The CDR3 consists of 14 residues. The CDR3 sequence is CSARTDHNSYEQYF. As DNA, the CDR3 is TGCAGTGCCCGGACCGACCACAACTCCTACGAGCAGTACTTC.

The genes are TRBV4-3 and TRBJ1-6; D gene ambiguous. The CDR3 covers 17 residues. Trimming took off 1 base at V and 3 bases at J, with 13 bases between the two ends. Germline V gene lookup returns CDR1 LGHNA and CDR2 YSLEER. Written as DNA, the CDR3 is TGCGCCAGCAGCCAAGCCCTCCCGGGGTACTATAATTCACCCCTCCACTTT. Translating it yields CASSQALPGYYNSPLHF.

CDR3 sequence (DNA): TGTGCCAGCAGCTTAGAAAAGGGGACGCGGGCCCCCCAAGAGACCCAGTACTTC. Translating it yields CASSLEKGTRAPQETQYF. The V gene is TRBV7-8, the J gene TRBJ2-5, with D perhaps matching TRBD1 or TRBD2 (5 bases each). Germline lookup yields CDR1 SGHVS and CDR2 FQNEAQ. The CDR3 sequence is 18 residues long. V lost 1 base and J lost 1, with 19 bases in between.

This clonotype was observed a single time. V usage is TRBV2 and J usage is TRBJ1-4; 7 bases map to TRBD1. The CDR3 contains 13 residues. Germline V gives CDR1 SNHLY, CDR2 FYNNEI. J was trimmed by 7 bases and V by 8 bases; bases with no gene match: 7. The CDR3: CASARQGGEKLFF. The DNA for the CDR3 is TGTGCCAGCGCGCGACAGGGTGGTGAAAAACTGTTTTTT.

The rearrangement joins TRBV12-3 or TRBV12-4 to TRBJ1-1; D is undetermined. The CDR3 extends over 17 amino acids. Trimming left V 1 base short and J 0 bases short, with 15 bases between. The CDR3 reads CASSLGKLYSMNTEAFF. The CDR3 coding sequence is TGTGCCAGCAGTTTAGGAAAGCTGTACTCCATGAACACTGAAGCTTTCTTT.